The present TCR beta chain was sequenced within a study of human T cells and chemical hapten exposure. This CDR3 contains 12 residues. Trimming left V 3 bases short and J 8 bases short, with 10 bases between. The time point was: pre-sensitization, week 0. Treatment given: therapeutic diphenylcyclopropenone sensitization with weekly scalp DPC. TCRdb itself ran the RACE reads through MiXCR, one entry per CDR3 protein. The table includes some 330,000 distinct CDR3 sequences, roughly 6% detected once. The J gene is TRBJ1-2, the V gene TRBV12-3 or TRBV12-4; D gene unclear. Sequencing was performed on whole blood, taken in connection with sensitization to the hapten diphenylcyclopropenone (DPC). This sequence was found in a woman aged 18 to 35 with alopecia areata. Some clones in this sample may be carry-over from other donors' samples. The CDR3 is CASSLARWGYTF. The CDR3 DNA reads TGTGCCAGCAGTTTGGCGAGGTGGGGCTACACCTTC.